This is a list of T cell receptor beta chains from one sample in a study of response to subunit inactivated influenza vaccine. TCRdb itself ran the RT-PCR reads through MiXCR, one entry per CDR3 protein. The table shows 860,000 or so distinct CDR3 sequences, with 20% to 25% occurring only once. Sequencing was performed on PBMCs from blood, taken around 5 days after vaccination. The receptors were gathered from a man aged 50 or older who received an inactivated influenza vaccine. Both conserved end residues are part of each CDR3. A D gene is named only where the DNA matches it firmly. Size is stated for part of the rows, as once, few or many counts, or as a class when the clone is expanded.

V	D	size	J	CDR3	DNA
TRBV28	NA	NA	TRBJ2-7	CASSRLDSFPYEQYF	TGTGCCAGCAGTCGACTGGACTCATTTCCGTACGAGCAGTACTTC
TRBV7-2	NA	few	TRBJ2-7	CASSLDAGWSSYEQYF	TGTGCCAGCAGCTTAGACGCCGGATGGAGCTCCTACGAGCAGTACTTC
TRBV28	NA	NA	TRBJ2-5	CASSLGGQGGETQYF	TGTGCCAGCAGCCTGGGCGGCCAGGGGGGAGAGACCCAGTACTTC
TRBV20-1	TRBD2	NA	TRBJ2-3	CSALPSGNSEDTQYF	TGCAGTGCTCTTCCTAGCGGGAATTCGGAAGATACGCAGTATTTT
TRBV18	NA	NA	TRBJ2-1	CASSPPDYNEQFF	TGTGCCAGCTCACCACCGGATTACAATGAGCAGTTCTTC
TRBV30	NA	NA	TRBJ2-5	CAWGLRAGETQYF	TGTGCCTGGGGCCTGAGGGCTGGAGAGACCCAGTACTTC
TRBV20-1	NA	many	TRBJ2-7	CSARDAGGYEQYF	TGCAGTGCTAGAGATGCAGGAGGCTACGAGCAGTACTTC
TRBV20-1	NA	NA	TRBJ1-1	CSATGGYGEAFF	TGCAGTGCTACCGGGGGATACGGTGAAGCTTTCTTT
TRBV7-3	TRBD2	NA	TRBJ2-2	CASSPRRVAGEAGELFF	TGTGCCAGCAGCCCCCGGAGAGTTGCGGGAGAAGCCGGGGAGCTGTTTTTT
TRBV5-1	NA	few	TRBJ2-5	CASSPRRRVRPNSGTQYF	TGCGCCAGCAGCCCGAGACGGAGGGTGAGGCCTAATTCTGGGACCCAGTACTTC
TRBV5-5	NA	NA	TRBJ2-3	CASSFGRATDTQYF	TGTGCCAGCAGCTTCGGCAGGGCCACAGATACGCAGTATTTT
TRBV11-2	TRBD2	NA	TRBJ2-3	CASSVRGGSTDTQYF	TGTGCCAGCAGCGTTAGGGGAGGGAGCACAGATACGCAGTATTTT
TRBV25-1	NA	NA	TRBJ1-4	CASSEFTRATNEKLFF	TGTGCCAGCAGTGAATTCACCCGTGCAACTAATGAAAAACTGTTTTTT
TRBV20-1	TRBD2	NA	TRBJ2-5	CSALRAGGYQETQYF	TGCAGTGCTCTCCGAGCGGGGGGATACCAAGAGACCCAGTACTTC
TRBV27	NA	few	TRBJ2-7	CASSFGPTAEQYF	TGTGCCAGCAGTTTCGGGCCGACGGCCGAGCAGTACTTC
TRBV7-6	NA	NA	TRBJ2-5	CASRLTTAFGTQYF	TGTGCCAGCAGACTTACTACCGCTTTTGGGACCCAGTACTTC
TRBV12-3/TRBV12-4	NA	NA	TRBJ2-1	CASSQREGYTGAEQFF	TGTGCCAGCAGTCAAAGAGAGGGGTACACAGGCGCTGAGCAGTTCTTC
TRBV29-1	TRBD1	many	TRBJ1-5	CSVPGGHQPQHF	TGCAGCGTGCCAGGGGGCCATCAGCCCCAGCATTTT
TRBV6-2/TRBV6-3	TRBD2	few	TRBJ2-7	CASERGLSYEQYF	TGTGCCAGCGAGCGGGGACTCTCCTACGAGCAGTACTTC
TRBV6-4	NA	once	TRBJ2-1	CASRGRGDEQFF	TGTGCCAGCAGAGGTAGGGGCGATGAGCAGTTCTTC
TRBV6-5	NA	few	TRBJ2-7	CASSYIASAGTSYEQYF	TGTGCCAGCAGTTACATCGCATCAGCGGGGACATCCTACGAGCAGTACTTC
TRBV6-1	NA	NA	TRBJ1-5	CASRRTGNQPQHF	TGTGCCAGCAGACGTACAGGGAATCAGCCCCAGCATTTT
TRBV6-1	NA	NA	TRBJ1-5	CASRPLIQGGNQPQHF	TGTGCCAGCAGGCCTCTCATACAGGGCGGCAATCAGCCCCAGCATTTT
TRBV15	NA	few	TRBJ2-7	CATSRDLKAYEQYF	TGTGCCACCAGCAGAGATTTGAAGGCCTACGAGCAGTACTTC
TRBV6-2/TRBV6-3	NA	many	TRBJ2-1	CASRPGGGRRRGSYNEQFF	TGTGCCAGCAGACCAGGGGGGGGGCGTCGCCGTGGCTCCTACAATGAGCAGTTCTTC
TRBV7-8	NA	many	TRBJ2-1	CASGKHNPYNEQFF	TGTGCCAGCGGGAAGCACAATCCTTACAATGAGCAGTTCTTC
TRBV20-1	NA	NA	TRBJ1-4	CSAKRPTNEKLFF	TGCAGTGCGAAAAGGCCAACTAATGAAAAACTGTTTTTT
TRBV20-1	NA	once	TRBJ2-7	CSAPKTGYEQYF	TGCAGTGCCCCTAAAACAGGGTACGAGCAGTACTTC
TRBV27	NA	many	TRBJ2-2	CASSLIGGTGELFF	TGTGCCAGCAGTTTAATAGGGGGGACCGGGGAGCTGTTTTTT
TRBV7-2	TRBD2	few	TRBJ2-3	CASILSGGVADTQYF	TGTGCCAGCATCCTTAGCGGGGGGGTCGCAGATACGCAGTATTTT
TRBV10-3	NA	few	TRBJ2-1	CAISDLTLYNEQFF	TGTGCCATCAGTGATTTGACACTCTACAATGAGCAGTTCTTC
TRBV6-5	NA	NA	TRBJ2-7	CASSYRAVSSYEQYF	TGTGCCAGCAGTTATCGGGCGGTATCCTCCTACGAGCAGTACTTC
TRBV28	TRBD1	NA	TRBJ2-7	CASSSAGGTSYEQYF	TGTGCCAGCAGTTCGGCAGGGGGAACGTCCTACGAGCAGTACTTC
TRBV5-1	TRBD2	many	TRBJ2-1	CASTKGLAPLRSSYNEQFF	TGCGCCAGCACCAAAGGACTAGCACCTTTAAGGAGCTCCTACAATGAGCAGTTCTTC
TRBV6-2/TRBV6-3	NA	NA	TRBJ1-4	CASSYDYREELATNEKLFF	TGTGCCAGCAGTTACGATTACCGGGAGGAGCTAGCAACTAATGAAAAACTGTTTTTT
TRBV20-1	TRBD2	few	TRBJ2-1	CSARGSGRAHEQFF	TGCAGTGCTAGAGGGAGCGGGAGGGCACATGAGCAGTTCTTC
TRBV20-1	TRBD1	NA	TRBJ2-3	CSARGDPRGPDTQYF	TGCAGTGCTAGAGGGGACCCCAGGGGGCCAGATACGCAGTATTTT
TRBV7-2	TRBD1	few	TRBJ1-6	CASSLATGGSPNSPLHF	TGTGCCAGCAGCTTAGCGACAGGGGGATCTCCGAATTCACCCCTCCACTTT
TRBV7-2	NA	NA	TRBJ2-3	CASSLGGTGILGDTQYF	TGTGCCAGCAGCTTAGGCGGGACTGGGATTCTGGGAGATACGCAGTATTTT
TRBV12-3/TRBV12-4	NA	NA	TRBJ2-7	CASNSGVRDEQYF	TGTGCCAGCAACTCAGGGGTACGCGACGAGCAGTACTTC
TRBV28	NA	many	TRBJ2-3	CASSSRGWLDTQYF	TGTGCCAGCAGTTCACGGGGGTGGTTGGATACGCAGTATTTT
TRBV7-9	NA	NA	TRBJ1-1	CASSAYGGAFMNTEAFF	TGTGCCAGCAGCGCCTACGGGGGGGCGTTTATGAACACTGAAGCTTTCTTT
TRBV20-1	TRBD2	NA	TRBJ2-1	CSAIGRGRATRDEQFF	TGCAGTGCTATTGGTCGCGGGAGGGCCACTAGGGATGAGCAGTTCTTC
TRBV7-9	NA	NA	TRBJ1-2	CASSPDWRDFNYGYTF	TGTGCCAGCAGCCCGGACTGGAGAGATTTTAACTATGGCTACACCTTC
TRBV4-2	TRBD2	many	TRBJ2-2	CASTLVGASGGYGSGELFF	TGTGCCAGCACCCTTGTAGGTGCTAGCGGGGGGTATGGTTCCGGGGAGCTGTTTTTT
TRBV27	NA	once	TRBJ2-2	CASSLSAATGELFF	TGTGCCAGCAGTTTATCGGCAGCCACCGGGGAGCTGTTTTTT
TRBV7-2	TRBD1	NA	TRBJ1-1	CASTQGQGITEAFF	TGTGCCAGCACCCAGGGACAGGGCATCACTGAAGCTTTCTTT
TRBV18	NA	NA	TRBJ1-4	CASSQDGRNEKLFF	TGTGCCAGCTCACAGGACGGGAGGAATGAAAAACTGTTTTTT
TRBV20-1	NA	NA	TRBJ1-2	CSARALGDGYTF	TGCAGTGCTAGAGCTCTGGGGGATGGCTACACCTTC
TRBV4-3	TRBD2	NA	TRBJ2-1	CASSQDPSGSSYNEQFF	TGCGCCAGCAGCCAAGACCCTAGCGGGAGCTCCTACAATGAGCAGTTCTTC